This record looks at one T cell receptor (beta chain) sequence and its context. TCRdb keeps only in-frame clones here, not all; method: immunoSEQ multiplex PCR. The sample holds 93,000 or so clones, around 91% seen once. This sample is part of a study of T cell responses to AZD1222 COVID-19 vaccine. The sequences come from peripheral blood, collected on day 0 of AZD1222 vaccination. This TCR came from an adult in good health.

The CDR3: CASSLQRNTEAFF. The CDR3, as DNA: TGTGCCAGCAGCCTACAGCGGAACACTGAAGCTTTCTTT. The chain carries TRBV3-1 (or the pseudogene TRBV3-2) and TRBJ1-1, with D unclear. Germline CDR1 and CDR2: LGHDT and YNNKEL (reference sequence). The CDR3 consists of 13 residues. V was pared by 4 bases and J by 1 base, with 7 bases between.